One and the same sample provided the 19 T cell receptor beta chains below, sequenced in a study of blood T cell repertoires in COVID-19. Here immunoSEQ multiplex PCR was the method, and the copy in TCRdb shows in-frame clones only, minus some. The table includes over 90,000 clones, about nine tenths detected once. The specimen was peripheral blood. The receptors come from a man in his fifties or sixties with acute or convalescent COVID-19.

V usage is TRBV18 and J usage is TRBJ2-2, with 12 nucleotides matching TRBD2. The V gene end was trimmed by 4 bases and the J gene end by 2 bases; junction bases not matched to a gene: 5. CDR3 length equals 17 residues. Germline CDR1 is KGHSH and CDR2 is LQKENI. The CDR3 nucleotides are TGTGCCAGCTCACAAGGACTAGCGGGAAGAAACACCGGGGAGCTGTTTTTT. Translated: CASSQGLAGRNTGELFF.

The chain has TRBV6-5 and TRBJ1-2; TRBD1 matches at 10 bases. CDR1 and CDR2 (germline): MNHEY, SVGAGI. V gave up 4 bases and J gave up 6 bases; unmatched junction bases: 5. The CDR3 contains 14 residues. The CDR3 coding sequence is TGTGCCAGCAGTTCAGACAGGGGGCAAGATGGCTACACCTTC. Residues: CASSSDRGQDGYTF.

V gene TRBV7-8 combines with J gene TRBJ2-1, with 9 bases aligning to TRBD1. The length of the CDR3 is 15 residues. Germline loops: CDR1 SGHVS, CDR2 FQNEAQ. Unmatched junction bases numbered 11, after V lost 5 bases and J lost 9 bases. The CDR3: CASSPDRGSMVEQFF. For the CDR3, the DNA is TGTGCCAGCAGCCCCGACAGGGGGAGTATGGTTGAGCAGTTCTTC. Looking up the rest from reference TRBV7-8 and TRBJ2-1 gives the full variable domain: GAGVSQSPRYKVAKRGQDVALRCDPISGHVSLFWYQQALGQGPEFLTYFQNEAQLDKSGLPSDRFFAERPEGSVSTLKIQRTQQEDSAVYLCASSPDRGSMVEQFFGPGTRLTVL.

This chain links TRBV9 with TRBJ1-1; possibly TRBD1 for D (6 bases). Germline loops: CDR1 SGDLS, CDR2 YYNGEE. With 3 bases removed from V and 9 bases from J, the gap between germline ends came to 15 bases. This CDR3 is built from 13 residues. The CDR3 DNA follows: TGTGCCAGCAGCGCCCTGAGTCAGGGGCAAGCTTTCTTT. It codes for CASSALSQGQAFF.

The chain carries TRBV4-1 and TRBJ2-3; TRBD1 is a possible D gene (5 bases). Germline V gene sequence: CDR1 MGHRA, CDR2 YSYEKL. The CDR3 runs to 18 residues. V was shortened by 1 base and J by 6 bases, with 23 bases between the two germline ends. This CDR3 reads CASSQVGASGSWADTQYF. The CDR3 region has the DNA TGCGCCAGCAGCCAAGTTGGGGCTAGTGGGTCATGGGCGGATACGCAGTATTTT.

The chain couples TRBV12-5 to TRBJ1-5, with D possibly being TRBD1 (5 bases). The CDR3 is made up of 18 amino acids. The V gene's germline CDR1 is LGHNT and CDR2 FRNRAP. V gave up 0 bases and J gave up 2 bases, with 17 bases separating them. The CDR3 DNA is TGTGCTAGTGGTTTGGTAACGATAAGGCAGGGTGGCAATCAGCCCCAGCATTTT. Translation gives CASGLVTIRQGGNQPQHF.

The V and J genes are TRBV11-2 and TRBJ2-5; a possible D gene is TRBD1 (6 bases). The germline CDR1 and CDR2 sequences are SGHAT and FQNNGV. Trimming cost V 0 bases and J 2 bases, with 19 bases left between them. CDR3 length equals 18 residues. The CDR3 sequence: CASSLDSWGQGVQETQYF. CDR3 coding DNA: TGTGCCAGCAGCTTAGATTCCTGGGGGCAAGGGGTACAAGAGACCCAGTACTTC.

The chain employs TRBV4-1 and TRBJ2-7; 11 bases line up with TRBD2. The CDR3 covers 18 residues. The junction had 11 bases not matched to a gene; V was cut back by 2 bases and J by 2 bases. Per germline, CDR1 MGHRA and CDR2 YSYEKL. The CDR3 is CASSQREGTSGAPYEQYF. The CDR3 bases are TGCGCCAGCAGCCAAAGAGAGGGGACTAGCGGAGCTCCCTACGAGCAGTACTTC.

The V and J genes are TRBV18 and TRBJ1-4; tentatively, D is TRBD1 (5 bases). V was trimmed by 2 bases and J by 4 bases, leaving 11 bases between them. The CDR3 loop spans 15 amino acids. Germline assignment: CDR1 KGHSH and CDR2 LQKENI. CDR3 residues: CASSPIRGVNEKLFF. CDR3 in DNA: TGTGCCAGCTCACCAATCCGGGGGGTTAATGAAAAACTGTTTTTT. Looking up the rest from reference TRBV18 and TRBJ1-4 gives the full variable domain: NAGVMQNPRHLVRRRGQEARLRCSPMKGHSHVYWYRQLPEEGLKFMVYLQKENIIDESGMPKERFSAEFPKEGPSILRIQQVVRGDSAAYFCASSPIRGVNEKLFFGSGTQLSVL.

V is TRBV7-9 and J is TRBJ2-2; unclear D gene. Germline assignment: CDR1 SEHNR and CDR2 FQNEAQ (reference sequence). The ends were cut back, 6 bases at V and 6 bases at J, with 14 bases in the middle. The CDR3 extends over 14 amino acids. The CDR3 nucleotides read TGTGCCAGCAGTCGCGGTTTATCGGCCGGGGAGCTGTTTTTT. It translates to CASSRGLSAGELFF.

This sequence joins TRBV7-9 and TRBJ2-1, with D possibly matching TRBD2 (6 bases). This CDR3 has 13 amino acids. CDR1 is SEHNR and CDR2 is FQNEAQ in the germline V gene (reference sequence). V lost 4 bases and J 6 bases, leaving 10 bases between the germline ends. CDR3 in amino acids: CASSSGSSNEQFF. The CDR3 nucleotides are TGTGCCAGCAGCTCCGGGAGTAGCAATGAGCAGTTCTTC.

Notes on this clone: Other DNA sequences in this specimen translate into the identical CDR3. V is TRBV7-8 and J is TRBJ2-5; tentative D call: TRBD2 (6 bases). Germline-derived CDR1 and CDR2 are SGHVS and FQNEAQ. V lost 7 bases, J lost 5 bases, and 14 bases lay in between. CDR3 length: 13 amino acids. The CDR3 DNA reads TGTGCCAGCAACCGCCCGGGGGAGGAGACCCAGTACTTC. Its translation: CASNRPGEETQYF.

Details on this clone: Other DNA sequences in this sample translate to the same CDR3. CDR3 coding DNA: TGTGCCAGCTCACCCAGGGGATCAGATACGCAGTATTTT. Amino acid sequence: CASSPRGSDTQYF. The chain couples TRBV18 to TRBJ2-3; a weak D match, TRBD1 (6 bases). V lost 3 bases and J lost 4, with 8 bases in between. The CDR3 is 13 residues long. The V gene's germline CDR1 is KGHSH and CDR2 LQKENI.

The chain joins TRBV5-6 to TRBJ1-1, with TRBD1 matching over 11 bases. V gave up 3 bases and J gave up 5 bases; unmatched junction bases: 9. The CDR3 is 16 residues long. Looked up from germline, CDR1 is SGHDT and CDR2 is YYEEEE. The CDR3: CASSSLTGTGGTEAFF. CDR3 bases: TGTGCCAGCAGCTCTCTTACCGGGACAGGGGGTACTGAAGCTTTCTTT.

This chain links TRBV11-3 with TRBJ2-5, with D possibly TRBD2 on 6 matching bases. Trimming took 0 bases from V and 4 from J, leaving 24 bases between them. The CDR3 is made up of 19 amino acids. Germline lookup yields CDR1 SGHNT and CDR2 YENEEA. The CDR3 sequence is CASSLENRGGGHLSETQYF. The CDR3 DNA reads as TGTGCCAGCAGCTTAGAAAACCGGGGAGGCGGACACCTTTCAGAGACCCAGTACTTC.

For the CDR3, the DNA is TGTGCCAGTAGTGTCGGACAGGGCGCTGGAAACACCATATATTTT. This translates into CASSVGQGAGNTIYF. The chain carries TRBV19 and TRBJ1-3, with 8 bases lining up with TRBD1. The ends lost 5 bases at V and 2 bases at J; junction bases unmatched: 5. Germline V gives CDR1 LNHDA, CDR2 SQIVND (reference sequence). This CDR3 has 15 residues.

The chain is built from TRBV27 and TRBJ1-5, with 8 bases fitting TRBD1. CDR1 and CDR2 (germline): MNHEY, SMNVEV (reference sequence). V shed 5 bases and J 4 bases; nucleotides not matched to a gene: 7. CDR3 length equals 15 residues. CDR3 region: CASSTQGAGNQPQHF. The CDR3, as DNA: TGTGCCAGCAGTACCCAGGGGGCCGGGAATCAGCCCCAGCATTTT.

This rearrangement joins TRBV7-9 to TRBJ2-2, with a possible D match to TRBD1 (5 bases). CDR3 length: 15 amino acids. Germline V lookup: CDR1 SEHNR, CDR2 FQNEAQ (reference sequence). V was pared by 2 bases and J by 1 base, with 8 bases between. The CDR3 loop is CASSLWGRNTGELFF. CDR3 DNA sequence: TGTGCCAGCAGCTTATGGGGCAGGAACACCGGGGAGCTGTTTTTT.

The V and J genes are TRBV7-9 and TRBJ1-1; D is perhaps TRBD1 (5 bases). This CDR3 region has 13 residues. V dropped 2 bases and J dropped 10 bases, with 14 bases sitting between them. Germline V gene data show CDR1 as SEHNR and CDR2 as FQNEAQ (reference sequence). The DNA of the CDR3 is TGTGCCAGCAGCTTACAGGGCCCAAGTGGAGCTTTCTTT. Translation: CASSLQGPSGAFF. Drawing the rest from reference TRBV7-9 and TRBJ1-1, the complete variable domain is DTGVSQNPRHKITKRGQNVTFRCDPISEHNRLYWYRQTLGQGPEFLTYFQNEAQLEKSRLLSDRFSAERPKGSFSTLEIQRTEQGDSAMYLCASSLQGPSGAFFGQGTRLTVV.